The clone carrying this T cell receptor (beta chain) was picked up a small number of times. In the original workflow: Quantification of nucleated cells was approximated via reference gene primer amplification. Data came from immunoSEQ multiplex PCR; TCRdb stores just in-frame clones and leaves some out. V, J and clone size were drawn from that table, and D and trimming were deduced from the DNA. This table has 90,000 to 100,000 clones, 84% appearing once. The source of the sample is a study of blood T cell repertoires in COVID-19. The wider study: PBMCs, B-cell-depleted T cells, or T cells provided the cDNA or gDNA that made up the material.

There are 18 residues in the CDR3. The germline V gene has CDR1 KGHSY and CDR2 FQNENV. Trimming shortened V by 2 bases and J by 0 bases, and 14 bases separated the two germline ends. The source material was peripheral blood. The chain has TRBV16 and TRBJ1-6; tentative D call: TRBD1 (5 bases). This receptor was identified in a man between 65 and 85 years old with active or convalescent COVID-19. This CDR3 reads CASSQLAGDSSYNSPLHF. CDR3 nucleotides: TGTGCCAGCAGCCAACTCGCGGGAGACAGCTCCTATAATTCACCCCTCCACTTT.